This TCR beta chain was found in a study of OX40 agonist ivuxolimab in advanced cancers. Looking at the study overall: Ivuxolimab, which patients received intravenously every 2 weeks, was dosed at 0.01 to 10 mg/kg. Partial responses occurred in three patients (one hepatocellular carcinoma, two cutaneous melanoma).

This clone is a singleton in its sample. Its antigen is undetermined. Sequencing used immunoSEQ multiplex PCR; TCRdb keeps in-frame clones, though not all of them. The repertoire has about 38,000 clones, over 70% of them found once; the top ten carry approximately 33%. Study results and limitations: The 0.1-3.0 mg/kg partial responders had among the lowest clonal expansion.

The ends were cut back, 4 bases at V and 0 bases at J, with 13 bases in the middle. The CDR3 has 15 amino acids. Germline V gene lookup returns CDR1 SGDLS and CDR2 YYNGEE. The chain combines TRBV9 with TRBJ1-1, with D uncertain. The receptor was derived from an adult with an advanced solid tumor such as melanoma, head and neck, liver or kidney cancer. The specimen was CD4+ or CD8+ T cells sorted from blood, collected in a trial of the OX40 agonist ivuxolimab. CDR3: CASSPHETMNTEAFF. The CDR3 bases are TGTGCCAGCAGCCCTCATGAGACCATGAACACTGAAGCTTTCTTT.